The 11 T cell receptor beta chains reported below all come from one sample, sequenced in a study of response to subunit inactivated influenza vaccine. One entry per CDR3 protein results from TCRdb running MiXCR on the RT-PCR reads. The profile covers hundreds of thousands of distinct CDR3 sequences, with less than 30% appearing a single time and over 1.5% taken by the ten largest. The sequencing here drew on CD4+ T cells sorted from PBMCs, taken roughly 5 days after vaccination. These receptors were collected from a man over 45 who received an inactivated influenza vaccine.

This clonotype has just a few counts. The chain employs TRBV11-2 and TRBJ1-2, with D possibly matching TRBD1 (5 bases). The CDR3 consists of 13 residues. V was cut by 4 bases and J by 4 bases, with 10 bases left in between. The germline CDR1 and CDR2 sequences are SGHAT and FQNNGV. CDR3 coding DNA: TGTGCCAGCAGCTCCCGGGACTTCTATGGCTACACCTTC. Protein product: CASSSRDFYGYTF.

Notes on this clonotype: Sequence at one end of the junction differs from germline and may be a read error. The chain recombines TRBV15 with TRBJ1-2; a possible D gene is TRBD1 (5 bases). The CDR3 spans 14 residues. Germline CDR1 is LNHNV and CDR2 is YYDKDF (reference sequence). CDR3 nucleotides: TGTGCCACCAGCAGTAGGGCAGGGAACTATGGCTACAACTTC. Its translation is CATSSRAGNYGYNF.

This clonotype occurred a few times. The DNA of the CDR3 is TGTGCCAGCAGAAGGTTGGGGCTAGGCAATGAGCAGTTCTTC. Translated: CASRRLGLGNEQFF. The J gene is TRBJ2-1, the V gene TRBV6-2 or TRBV6-3; tentatively, D is TRBD1 (5 bases). Trimming cost V 6 bases and J 6 bases, with 15 bases left between them. The CDR3 has 14 amino acids. The V gene's germline CDR1 is MNHEY and CDR2 SVGEGT.

This clonotype was seen once. The chain uses TRBV18 and TRBJ1-5; D is undetermined. The CDR3 sequence is 15 residues long. Trimming pared 2 bases from V and 1 base from J, leaving 9 bases between. Germline-derived CDR1 and CDR2 are KGHSH and LQKENI. The CDR3 DNA sequence: TGTGCCAGCTCACCAATCGGTTCAAGCAATCAGCCCCAGCATTTT. Amino acid sequence: CASSPIGSSNQPQHF. Looking up the rest from reference TRBV18 and TRBJ1-5 gives the full variable domain: NAGVMQNPRHLVRRRGQEARLRCSPMKGHSHVYWYRQLPEEGLKFMVYLQKENIIDESGMPKERFSAEFPKEGPSILRIQQVVRGDSAAYFCASSPIGSSNQPQHFGDGTRLSIL.

The genes are TRBV15 and TRBJ1-4, with D perhaps matching TRBD1 (5 bases). CDR1 LNHNV and CDR2 YYDKDF come from the germline V gene (reference sequence). CDR3 length: 16 amino acids. Trimming cost V 0 bases and J 8 bases, with 16 bases left between them. CDR3 in amino acids: CATSRDPAGTWEKLFF. The CDR3 coding sequence is TGTGCCACCAGCAGAGATCCGGCAGGGACGTGGGAAAAACTGTTTTTT.

The chain couples TRBV2 to TRBJ2-5, with 7 positions matching TRBD1. Germline lookup yields CDR1 SNHLY and CDR2 FYNNEI. The CDR3 totals 14 residues. Losses at the gene ends were 6 bases for V and 2 bases for J; bases not matched to a gene: 6. CDR3 sequence (DNA): TGTGCCAGCAGCTACGGGACAGAACAAGAGACCCAGTACTTC. Translated: CASSYGTEQETQYF.

This chain joins TRBV5-1 and TRBJ2-7; TRBD2 aligns across 14 bases. The junction had 5 bases not matched to a gene; V was cut back by 0 bases and J by 3 bases. Germline V CDR1 and CDR2: SGHRS, YFSETQ. The CDR3 spans 17 residues. The CDR3 DNA follows: TGCGCCAGCAGCTTGGCCGGGACTAGCGGGGGCCACTACGAGCAGTACTTC. Protein: CASSLAGTSGGHYEQYF.

This clonotype was observed a handful of times. The V gene is TRBV20-1, the J gene TRBJ1-1; tentative D call: TRBD1 (5 bases). Germline assignment: CDR1 DFQATT and CDR2 SNEGSKA (reference sequence). V was clipped by 4 bases and J by 4 bases, with 16 bases between them. CDR3 length equals 14 residues. The CDR3 nucleotides read TGCAGTGCTACCTCCGCAGGGTTGGGCACTGAAGCTTTCTTT. Protein sequence: CSATSAGLGTEAFF.

The chain uses TRBV30 and TRBJ2-6; D may correspond to TRBD1 or TRBD2 (5 bases each). Trimming cost V 6 bases and J 4 bases, with 13 bases left between them. CDR1 and CDR2 from the germline V gene are GTSNPN and SVGIG (reference sequence). The CDR3 totals 14 residues. This chain's CDR3 is CACDEGFGANVLTF. CDR3 coding DNA: TGTGCCTGCGACGAGGGGTTCGGGGCCAACGTCCTGACTTTC.

V usage is TRBV28 and J usage is TRBJ2-3, with 9 bases matching TRBD1. V shed 3 bases, J shed 2 bases, and the junction held 3 bases outside the gene matches. CDR1 MDHEN and CDR2 SYDVKM come from the germline V gene. The CDR3 runs to 15 residues. For the CDR3, the DNA is TGTGCCAGCAGTTTCGACAGGGGGGACACAGATACGCAGTATTTT. This codes for CASSFDRGDTDTQYF.

The V call is TRBV10-3, the J call TRBJ1-5; 7 bases map to TRBD1. Per germline, CDR1 ENHRY and CDR2 SYGVKD. The V segment lost 4 bases and the J segment 3 bases; nucleotides outside the gene matches: 3. The CDR3 covers 14 residues. Here the CDR3 reads CAISGQGNNQPQHF. CDR3 sequence (DNA): TGTGCCATCAGTGGACAGGGAAACAATCAGCCCCAGCATTTT.